This entry lists 17 T cell receptor beta chains sequenced from one sample in a study of technical replicates of blood from several donors. Some clones are missing from TCRdb's copy, which holds only in-frame ones; the method was immunoSEQ multiplex PCR. The sample shows nearly 80,000 clones, around 90% of them seen only once. The source material was T cells isolated from PBMCs. The receptors come from a human donor in good health.

The rearrangement uses TRBV19 and TRBJ2-3, with 11 bases lining up with TRBD2. Per the germline V gene, CDR1 is LNHDA and CDR2 is SQIVND (reference sequence). The junction had 5 bases not matched to a gene; V was cut back by 4 bases and J by 5 bases. The CDR3 contains 15 residues. The CDR3 DNA sequence: TGTGCCAGTAGTACCGCCGGACTAGCGGGAGATACGCAGTATTTT. Residues: CASSTAGLAGDTQYF.

The chain joins TRBV6-6 to TRBJ1-4, with 7 bases that match TRBD1. V shed 7 bases, J shed 3 bases, and the junction held 8 bases outside the gene matches. The CDR3 consists of 15 residues. Per the germline V gene, CDR1 is MNHNY and CDR2 is SVGAGI (reference sequence). DNA of the CDR3: TGTGCCAGCACCCTAGACAGGGCCTCTAATGAAAAACTGTTTTTT. Protein: CASTLDRASNEKLFF.

This chain connects TRBV25-1 to TRBJ1-4; D is possibly TRBD1 (5 bases). Trimming took off 7 bases at V and 5 bases at J, with 17 bases between the two ends. Germline loops: CDR1 MGHDK, CDR2 SYGVNS. CDR3 length: 15 amino acids. In nucleotides, the CDR3 is TGTGCCAGCAAGGGGTTCGGCGGGAGCAATGAAAAACTGTTTTTT. Protein: CASKGFGGSNEKLFF.

The chain has TRBV7-9 and TRBJ1-3; tentative D call: TRBD1 (5 bases). The CDR3 is made up of 16 amino acids. V lost 4 bases and J 8 bases, leaving 21 bases between the germline ends. The germline V gene has CDR1 SEHNR and CDR2 FQNEAQ (reference sequence). The CDR3 DNA follows: TGTGCCAGCAGCTCCCCGTCGGGGGTCGGACCCTACACCATATATTTT. This sequence encodes CASSSPSGVGPYTIYF.

The V gene is TRBV9, the J gene TRBJ2-1; 12 nucleotides agree with TRBD2. Germline loops: CDR1 SGDLS, CDR2 YYNGEE. This CDR3 spans 19 amino acids. V was clipped by 0 bases and J by 6 bases; unmatched bases: 13. DNA of the CDR3: TGTGCCAGCAGCGTAGGGGTAGCCCGACTAGCGGGAGTTTCCAATGAGCAGTTCTTC. It specifies CASSVGVARLAGVSNEQFF.

The chain joins TRBV28 to TRBJ1-5, with TRBD1 matching over 7 bases. The CDR3 consists of 16 residues. The germline CDR1 and CDR2 sequences are MDHEN and SYDVKM. Germline trimming cut 8 bases from V and 7 bases from J; bases unmatched to any gene: 17. The DNA for the CDR3 is TGTGCCAGCTCAGGCACCGGCAGGGGGGAGAGGCAGCCCCAGCATTTT. Its translation: CASSGTGRGERQPQHF.

This clone was recorded a few times. The J gene is TRBJ2-4, the V gene TRBV7-6; perhaps TRBD1 as D (6 bases). Germline V lookup: CDR1 SGHVS, CDR2 FNYEAQ. V was cut by 3 bases and J by 0 bases, with 21 bases left in between. The CDR3 extends over 19 amino acids. CDR3 protein: CASSLESRDMNLAKNIQYF. The CDR3 DNA sequence: TGTGCCAGCAGCTTGGAGTCCCGGGACATGAACCTAGCCAAAAACATTCAGTACTTC.

The rearrangement uses TRBV14 and TRBJ2-5; D unresolved. This CDR3 comprises 14 residues. The germline V and J ends were trimmed by 0 bases and 7 bases, with 12 bases remaining between them. Germline assignment: CDR1 SGHDN and CDR2 FVKESK. The CDR3 reads CASSQDWQEGTQYF. In DNA form, the CDR3 reads TGTGCCAGCAGCCAAGACTGGCAGGAAGGGACCCAGTACTTC.

The V gene is TRBV5-4, the J gene TRBJ2-1, with D unclear. There are 13 residues in the CDR3. V was shortened by 0 bases and J by 7 bases, with 8 bases between the two germline ends. Germline V CDR1 and CDR2: SGHNT, YYREEE (reference sequence). CDR3 protein: CASSLAVANEQFF. The DNA for the CDR3 is TGTGCCAGCAGCTTGGCTGTGGCTAATGAGCAGTTCTTC.

V is TRBV27 and J is TRBJ2-7, with 7 bases matching TRBD2. CDR1 MNHEY and CDR2 SMNVEV come from the germline V gene (reference sequence). This CDR3 region has 14 residues. V lost 6 bases, J lost 3 bases, and 8 bases stayed unmatched. CDR3: CASSWGRDIYEQYF. The CDR3 coding sequence is TGTGCCAGCAGCTGGGGGAGGGATATCTACGAGCAGTACTTC.

The genes are TRBV6-1 and TRBJ1-2, with D uncertain. Trimming removed 8 bases at V and 10 bases at J, with 14 bases between. Germline V gene sequence: CDR1 MNHNS, CDR2 SASEGT. This CDR3 spans 11 amino acids. CDR3 nucleotides: TGTGCCAGCCACGATCTTCGGGACTACACCTTC. Amino acids: CASHDLRDYTF.

This clone came up once. The genes are TRBV11-2 and TRBJ1-1; 7 positions agree with TRBD1. CDR3 length equals 17 residues. Germline CDR1 is SGHAT and CDR2 is FQNNGV. With 2 bases clipped from V and 1 base from J, the junction kept 10 bases outside the gene matches. DNA for the CDR3: TGTGCCAGCAGCTTATTGAGACAGGGAAGTCGGAACACTGAAGCTTTCTTT. It codes for CASSLLRQGSRNTEAFF.

The rearrangement links TRBV15 to TRBJ2-2; TRBD1 matches at 8 bases. The trim removed 10 bases at V and 5 bases at J, leaving 12 bases unmatched. CDR3 size: 15 residues. Germline lookup yields CDR1 LNHNV and CDR2 YYDKDF (reference sequence). The CDR3 DNA is TGTGCCAGTCAAAGGACAGGGATTGGGACCGGGGAGCTGTTTTTT. Translated, it gives CASQRTGIGTGELFF.

This sequence joins TRBV6-1 and TRBJ1-3; D unclear. Germline CDR1 and CDR2: MNHNS and SASEGT. CDR3 length equals 15 residues. V gave up 3 bases and J gave up 2 bases, with 11 bases separating them. The CDR3 DNA follows: TGTGCCAGCAGTGACACGGACTCCGCTGGAAACACCATATATTTT. Residues: CASSDTDSAGNTIYF.

The rearrangement uses TRBV13 and TRBJ2-7; 8 nucleotides align to TRBD2. Germline trimming cut 4 bases from V and 3 bases from J; bases unmatched to any gene: 14. This CDR3 has 17 amino acids. CDR1 is PRHDT and CDR2 is FYEKMQ in the germline V gene (reference sequence). The CDR3 DNA reads as TGTGCCAGCAGCTACGGGAGGGGCCCTGCGGGGCTCTACGAGCAGTACTTC. This codes for CASSYGRGPAGLYEQYF.

This chain connects TRBV6-1 to TRBJ2-1; D is possibly TRBD2 (5 bases). The ends were cut back, 7 bases at V and 10 bases at J, with 20 bases in the middle. Germline V lookup: CDR1 MNHNS, CDR2 SASEGT. The CDR3 has 14 residues. Here the CDR3 DNA reads TGTGCCAGCATTGAGCTAGCCACCCCCCTAGAGCAGTTCTTC. Amino acids: CASIELATPLEQFF.

The V gene is TRBV15, the J gene TRBJ2-3, with 8 nucleotides matching TRBD1. CDR3 length: 17 residues. V dropped 1 base and J dropped 4; count of bases not matched to a gene: 10. The germline gives CDR1 LNHNV, CDR2 YYDKDF (reference sequence). The CDR3 reads CATSRVQQGVGADTQYF. As DNA, the CDR3 is TGTGCCACCAGCAGAGTTCAACAGGGGGTCGGGGCAGATACGCAGTATTTT.